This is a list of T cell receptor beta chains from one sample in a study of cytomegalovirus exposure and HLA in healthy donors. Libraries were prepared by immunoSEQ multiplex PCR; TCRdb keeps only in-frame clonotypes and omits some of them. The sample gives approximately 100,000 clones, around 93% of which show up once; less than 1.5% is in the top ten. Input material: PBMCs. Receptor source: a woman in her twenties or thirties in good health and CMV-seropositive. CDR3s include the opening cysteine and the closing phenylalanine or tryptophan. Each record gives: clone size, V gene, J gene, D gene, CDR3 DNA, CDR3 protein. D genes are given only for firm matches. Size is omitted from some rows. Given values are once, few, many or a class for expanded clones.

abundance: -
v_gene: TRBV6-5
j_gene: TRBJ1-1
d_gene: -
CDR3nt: TGTGCCAGCAGTCCTTCTTACGGGTTGAACACTGAAGCTTTCTTT
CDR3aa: CASSPSYGLNTEAFF

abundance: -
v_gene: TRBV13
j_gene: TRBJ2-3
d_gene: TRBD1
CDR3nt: TGTGCCAGCAGCTTGAGTGGGGACAGGGGGCATGATACGCAGTATTTT
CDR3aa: CASSLSGDRGHDTQYF

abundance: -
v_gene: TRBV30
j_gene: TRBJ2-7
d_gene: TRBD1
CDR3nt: TGTGCCTGGAGTACTAGACAGGGAGAATCATGCCAGTACTTC
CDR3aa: CAWSTRQGESCQYF

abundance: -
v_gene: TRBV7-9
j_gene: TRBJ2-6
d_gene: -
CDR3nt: TGTGCCAGCAGCCCCAGACAGGACATCTCTGGGGCCAACGTCCTGACTTTC
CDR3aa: CASSPRQDISGANVLTF

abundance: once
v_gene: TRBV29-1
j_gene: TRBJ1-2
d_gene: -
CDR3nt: TGCAGCGTCGCGACAGGCCCCATGTCTGGCTACACCTTC
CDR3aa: CSVATGPMSGYTF

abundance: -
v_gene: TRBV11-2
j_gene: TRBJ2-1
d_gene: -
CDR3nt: TGTGCCAGCAGCTTAGTGCTCCTTGGGCGGGTTCCCCCGGAGCAGTTCTTC
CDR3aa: CASSLVLLGRVPPEQFF

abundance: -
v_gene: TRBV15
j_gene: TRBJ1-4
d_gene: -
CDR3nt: TGTGCCACCAGCAGAGGGAATCAGGGCTTTAAGGAAAAACTGTTTTTT
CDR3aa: CATSRGNQGFKEKLFF

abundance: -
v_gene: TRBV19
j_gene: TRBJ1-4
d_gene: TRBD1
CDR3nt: TGTGCCAGTAGTATGGGACAGGGGAACGAAAAACTGTTTTTT
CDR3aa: CASSMGQGNEKLFF

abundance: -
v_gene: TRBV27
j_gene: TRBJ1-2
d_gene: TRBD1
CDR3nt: TGTGCCAGCAGTTTTAGTAGGGGGCTCAACTATGGCTACACCTTC
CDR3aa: CASSFSRGLNYGYTF

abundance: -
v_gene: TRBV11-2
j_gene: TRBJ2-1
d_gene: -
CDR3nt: TGTGCCAGCAGCTTAGGAATTAGCGCGGGCTACAATGAGCAGTTCTTC
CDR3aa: CASSLGISAGYNEQFF

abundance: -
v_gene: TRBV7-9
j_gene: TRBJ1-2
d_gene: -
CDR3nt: TGTGCCAGCAGCTTTGGGGGCAGGACTAACTATGGCTACACCTTC
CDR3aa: CASSFGGRTNYGYTF

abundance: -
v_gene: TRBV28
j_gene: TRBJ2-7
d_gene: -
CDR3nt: TGTGCCAGCAGTTTAAAAGTTTCGAGTATCGGGTACGAGCAGTACTTC
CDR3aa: CASSLKVSSIGYEQYF

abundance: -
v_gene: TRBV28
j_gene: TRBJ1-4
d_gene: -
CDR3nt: TGTGCCAGCAGTTTAATAAATGAAAAACTGTTTTTT
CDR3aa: CASSLINEKLFF

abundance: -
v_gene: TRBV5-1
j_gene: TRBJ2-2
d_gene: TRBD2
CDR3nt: TGCGCCAGCAGCTTGGATGAGGGGCTAGCGGGATACACCGGGGAGCTGTTTTTT
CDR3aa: CASSLDEGLAGYTGELFF

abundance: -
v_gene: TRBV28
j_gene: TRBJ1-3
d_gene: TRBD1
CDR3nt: TGTGCCAGCAGTTCCGCCGACAGGGGGAGAAACACCATATATTTT
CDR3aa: CASSSADRGRNTIYF

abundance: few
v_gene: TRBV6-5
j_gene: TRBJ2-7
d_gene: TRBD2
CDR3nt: TGTGCCAGCAGTGGAGGGACTAGCGCTTCCTACGAGCAGTACTTC
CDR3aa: CASSGGTSASYEQYF

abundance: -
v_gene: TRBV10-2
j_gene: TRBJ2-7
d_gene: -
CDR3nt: TGCGCCAGCATGGGGGGAATCTCCTACGAGCAGTACTTC
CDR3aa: CASMGGISYEQYF

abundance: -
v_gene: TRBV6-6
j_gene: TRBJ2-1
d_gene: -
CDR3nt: TGTGCCAGCGATACGGTCCCCGCCATGAATGAGCAGTTCTTC
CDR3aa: CASDTVPAMNEQFF

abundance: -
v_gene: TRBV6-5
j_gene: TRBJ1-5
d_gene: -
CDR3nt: TGTGCCAGCAGTCCGCAGGGGAGCAATCAGCCCCAGCATTTT
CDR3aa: CASSPQGSNQPQHF

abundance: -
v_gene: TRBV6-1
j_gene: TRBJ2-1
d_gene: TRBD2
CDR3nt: TGTGCCAGCAGTGAAGAAGAGTCGGGGGGCTCCTACAATGAGCAGTTCTTC
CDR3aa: CASSEEESGGSYNEQFF

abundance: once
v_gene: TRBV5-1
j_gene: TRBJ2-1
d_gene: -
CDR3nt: TGCGCCAGCAGCTTGAATTCGGTCGATGAGCAGTTCTTC
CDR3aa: CASSLNSVDEQFF

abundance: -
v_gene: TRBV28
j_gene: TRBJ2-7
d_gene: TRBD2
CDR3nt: TGTGCCAGCAGTTTCGTAGGACTAGCGGGAGGCCCTAGGTCCTACGAGCAGTACTTC
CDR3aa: CASSFVGLAGGPRSYEQYF

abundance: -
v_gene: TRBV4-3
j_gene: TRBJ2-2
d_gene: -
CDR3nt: TGCGCCAGCAGCCCTTACTTGACTGGATCCACCGGGGAGCTGTTTTTT
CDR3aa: CASSPYLTGSTGELFF

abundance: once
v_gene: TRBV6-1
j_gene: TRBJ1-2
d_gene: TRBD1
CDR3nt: TGTGCCAGCAGTGTCGACAGGGACTATGGCTACACCTTC
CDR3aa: CASSVDRDYGYTF

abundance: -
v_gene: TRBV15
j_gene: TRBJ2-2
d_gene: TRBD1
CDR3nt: TGTGCCACCAGCAGAGATATATTGCGAGACAGGGAGACCGGGGAGCTGTTTTTT
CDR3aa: CATSRDILRDRETGELFF

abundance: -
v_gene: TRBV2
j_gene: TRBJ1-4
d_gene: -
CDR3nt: TGTGCCATCATAACTGGCAGGGATGCAAATAATGAAAAACTGTTTTTT
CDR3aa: CAIITGRDANNEKLFF

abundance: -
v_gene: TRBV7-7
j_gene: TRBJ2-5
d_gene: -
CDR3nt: TGTGCCAGCAGCCTCACAGGGAAGTCGGAGACCCAGTACTTC
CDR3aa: CASSLTGKSETQYF

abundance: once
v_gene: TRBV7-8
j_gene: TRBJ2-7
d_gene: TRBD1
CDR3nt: TGTGCCAGCAGCGACCCGGGACAGGGGGACGAGCAGTACTTC
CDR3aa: CASSDPGQGDEQYF

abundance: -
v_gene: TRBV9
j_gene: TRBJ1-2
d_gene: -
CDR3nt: TGTGCCAGCAGCGTAGTCGACAGAGGATTCTATGGCTACACCTTC
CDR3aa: CASSVVDRGFYGYTF

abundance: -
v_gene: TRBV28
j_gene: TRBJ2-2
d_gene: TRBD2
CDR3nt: TGTGCCAGCAGACCCGGACTAGCGGGAGCCGGGGAGCTGTTTTTT
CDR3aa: CASRPGLAGAGELFF

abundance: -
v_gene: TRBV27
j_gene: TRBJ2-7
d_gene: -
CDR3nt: TGTGCCAGTTCTCAATATCGGGGCGGGGATATCCACGAGCAGTACTTC
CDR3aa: CASSQYRGGDIHEQYF

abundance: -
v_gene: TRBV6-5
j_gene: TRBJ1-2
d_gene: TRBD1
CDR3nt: TGTGCCAGCAGTCCCGACAGGGAATATGGCTACACCTTC
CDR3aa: CASSPDREYGYTF

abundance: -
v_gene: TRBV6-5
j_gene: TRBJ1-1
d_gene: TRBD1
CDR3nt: TGTGCCAGCAATAACTTCGGACAGGGCAACACTGAAGCTTTCTTT
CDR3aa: CASNNFGQGNTEAFF

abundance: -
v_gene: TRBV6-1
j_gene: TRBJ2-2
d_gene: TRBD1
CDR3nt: TGTGCCAGCAGTAGGGACAGGTCAAACACCGGGGAGCTGTTTTTT
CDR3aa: CASSRDRSNTGELFF

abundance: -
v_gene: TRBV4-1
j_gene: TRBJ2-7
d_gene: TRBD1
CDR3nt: TGCGCCAGCAGCCAAGGACAGGGGGCCCCCTACGAGCAGTACTTC
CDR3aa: CASSQGQGAPYEQYF

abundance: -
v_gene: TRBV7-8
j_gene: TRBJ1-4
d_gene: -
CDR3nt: TGTGCCAGCAGCTTTTTGGAGGAAAAACTGTTTTTT
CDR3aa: CASSFLEEKLFF

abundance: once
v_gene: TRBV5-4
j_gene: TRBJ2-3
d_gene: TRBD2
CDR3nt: TGTGCCAGCAGCTTGCCTAGCGGGAGTTCAGATACGCAGTATTTT
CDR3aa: CASSLPSGSSDTQYF

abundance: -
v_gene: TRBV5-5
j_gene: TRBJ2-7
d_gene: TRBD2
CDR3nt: TGTGCCAGCAGCTTGGTATTAGCGGGAGCGTACGAGCAGTACTTC
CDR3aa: CASSLVLAGAYEQYF

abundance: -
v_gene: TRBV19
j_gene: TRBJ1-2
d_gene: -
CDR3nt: TGTGCCAGTAGTATAGATGGGCTCCAGGGATCATACTATGGCTACACCTTC
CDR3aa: CASSIDGLQGSYYGYTF

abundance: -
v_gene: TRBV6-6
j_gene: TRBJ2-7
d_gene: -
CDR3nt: TGTGCCAGCAGTACGACACCTACCTACGAGCAGTACTTC
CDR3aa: CASSTTPTYEQYF

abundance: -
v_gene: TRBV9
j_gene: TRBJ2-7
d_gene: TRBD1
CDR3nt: TGTGCCAGCAGCGTAGCGGGACAGGGTTTCTACGAGCAGTACTTC
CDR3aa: CASSVAGQGFYEQYF

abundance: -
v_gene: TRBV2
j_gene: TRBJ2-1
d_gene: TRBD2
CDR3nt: TGTGCCAGCATTCAATTCGGTCGGATAGCGGGAGGGGTGGATGAGCAGTTCTTC
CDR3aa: CASIQFGRIAGGVDEQFF

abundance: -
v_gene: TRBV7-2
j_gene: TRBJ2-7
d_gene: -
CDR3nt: TGTGCCAGCAGCTTAGAGTTTGGGGCCTCCTACGAGCAGTACTTC
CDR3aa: CASSLEFGASYEQYF

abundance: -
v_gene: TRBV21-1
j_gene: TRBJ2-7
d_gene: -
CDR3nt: TGTGCCAGCAGCAAGTGTTTAGGGGGACAGGGGGCCTACGAGCAGTACTTC
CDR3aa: CASSKCLGGQGAYEQYF

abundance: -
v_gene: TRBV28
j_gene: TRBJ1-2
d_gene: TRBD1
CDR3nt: TGTGCCAGCAGTTTTAGTTTCATGACAGGGGGCCCTGGCTACACCTTC
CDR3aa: CASSFSFMTGGPGYTF

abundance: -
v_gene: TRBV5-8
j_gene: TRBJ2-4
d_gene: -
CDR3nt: TGTGCCAGCAGCTTGGGACAGCGAGAAAACATTCAGTACTTC
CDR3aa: CASSLGQRENIQYF

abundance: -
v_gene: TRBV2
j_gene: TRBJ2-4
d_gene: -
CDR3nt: TGTGCCAGCAGTGACGCAACAAGTATATGGAACATTCAGTACTTC
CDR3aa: CASSDATSIWNIQYF

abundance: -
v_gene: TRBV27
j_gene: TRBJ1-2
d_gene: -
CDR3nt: TGTGCCAGCAGTTTACAGGGTTTACCCAACTATGGCTACACCTTC
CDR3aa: CASSLQGLPNYGYTF

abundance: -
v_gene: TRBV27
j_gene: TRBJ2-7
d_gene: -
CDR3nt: TGTGCCAGCCGGGCCGGGGTTGGCGAGCAGTACTTC
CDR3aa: CASRAGVGEQYF

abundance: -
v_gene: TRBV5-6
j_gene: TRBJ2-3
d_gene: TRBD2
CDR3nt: TGTGCCAGCAGCTTGCTAGCGGAAAGCACAGATACGCAGTATTTT
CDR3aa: CASSLLAESTDTQYF

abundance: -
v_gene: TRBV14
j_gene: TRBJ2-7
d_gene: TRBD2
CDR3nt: TGTGCCAGCAGCCAAGATTTCAGGGAGGGATACGAGCAGTACTTC
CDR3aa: CASSQDFREGYEQYF

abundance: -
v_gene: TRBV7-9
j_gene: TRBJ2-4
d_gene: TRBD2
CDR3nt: TGTGCCAGCAGCCCGGGACTAGCGGGAGGATATTGGGCCAAAAACATTCAGTACTTC
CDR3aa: CASSPGLAGGYWAKNIQYF

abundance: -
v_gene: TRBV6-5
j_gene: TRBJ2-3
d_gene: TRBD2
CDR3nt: TGTGCCAGCAGTTCCCTAGCGGGAGGGAGCACAGATACGCAGTATTTT
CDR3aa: CASSSLAGGSTDTQYF

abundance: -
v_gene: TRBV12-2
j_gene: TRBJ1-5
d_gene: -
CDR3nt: TGTGCAAGTCGACCTCGGGACAGGGGAAATCAGCCCCAGCATTTT
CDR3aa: CASRPRDRGNQPQHF

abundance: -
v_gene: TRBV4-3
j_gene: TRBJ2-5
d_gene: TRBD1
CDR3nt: TGCGCCAGCAGCCGGGACAGGGGACGGGAGACCCAGTACTTC
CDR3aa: CASSRDRGRETQYF

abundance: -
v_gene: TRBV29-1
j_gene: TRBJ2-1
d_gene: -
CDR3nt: TGCAGCGTTGAAGTTTTTGCGGGCGGGACTCCTACAAGTTACAATGAGCAGTTCTTC
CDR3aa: CSVEVFAGGTPTSYNEQFF